This T cell receptor (beta chain) stems from a study of Tregs in tolerant kidney transplant recipients. CDR1 is MNHEY and CDR2 is SVGAGI in the germline V gene. V lost 0 bases to trimming and J lost 4 bases; unmatched junction nucleotides: 3. This CDR3 has 14 amino acids. Profiled with immunoSEQ multiplex PCR; TCRdb holds only in-frame clones, not every one. The data show tens of thousands of clones, around 93% seen once. Mixed chimerism was transient after nonmyeloablative marrow transplants from related graft donors. The sequence was obtained from a human patient who received a combined kidney and bone marrow transplant. Some T cells may be graft donor cells. This sequence joins TRBV6-5 and TRBJ2-7, with 7 bases fitting TRBD2. Sample: CD8+ T cells from blood (PBMCs), taken 24 months after the transplant. The CDR3 sequence: CASSYSNSGYEQYF. CDR3 nucleotides: TGTGCCAGCAGTTACTCGAATAGCGGGTACGAGCAGTACTTC.